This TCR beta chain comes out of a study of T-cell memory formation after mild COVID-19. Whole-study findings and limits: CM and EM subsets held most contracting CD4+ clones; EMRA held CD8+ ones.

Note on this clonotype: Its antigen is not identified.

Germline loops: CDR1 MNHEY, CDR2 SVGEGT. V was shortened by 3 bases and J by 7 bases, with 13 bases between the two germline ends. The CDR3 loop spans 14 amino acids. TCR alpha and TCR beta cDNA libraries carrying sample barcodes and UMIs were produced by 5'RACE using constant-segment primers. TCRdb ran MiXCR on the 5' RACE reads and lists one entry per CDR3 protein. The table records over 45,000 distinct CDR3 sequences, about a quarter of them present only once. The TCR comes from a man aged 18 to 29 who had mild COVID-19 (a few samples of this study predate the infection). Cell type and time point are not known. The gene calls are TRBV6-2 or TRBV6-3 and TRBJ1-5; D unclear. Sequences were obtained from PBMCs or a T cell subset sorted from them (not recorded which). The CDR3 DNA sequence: TGTGCCAGCAGTTATGGATCGGTAGGACAGCCCCAGCATTTT. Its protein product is CASSYGSVGQPQHF.